Reported below is one TCR beta chain. The data belong to a study of blood T cell repertoires in COVID-19. Study as a whole: Whether acute or convalescent, the COVID-19 samples came from the United States, Italy and Spain. Sources were T cells, B-cell-depleted T cells, or PBMCs; the material itself was cDNA or gDNA.

V lost 10 bases and J 1 base, leaving 23 bases between the germline ends. Per germline, CDR1 SGHTS and CDR2 YDEGEE. The CDR3 contains 16 residues. Study processing details: Amplifying reference gene primers gave estimates of nucleated cell counts. Sequenced by immunoSEQ multiplex PCR; TCRdb stores in-frame clones only, minus some. That table supplies the V and J calls and clone size; D and trimming were determined from the DNA. The top ten clones hold approximately 4.7% of a sample with approximately 45,000 clones, 75% to 90% of them seen once. The TCR comes from a human donor in a cohort sampled during active COVID-19. Material: peripheral blood. The rearrangement joins TRBV5-8 to TRBJ2-5, with D tentatively TRBD1 (6 bases). CDR3 sequence reads: CAGRLHRVAPQETQYF. Here the CDR3 DNA reads TGTGCCGGCCGGCTCCACAGGGTGGCCCCCCAAGAGACCCAGTACTTC.